Described below is a single TCR beta chain sequence and its context. No cognate antigen has been identified for it. No base-level quality is on record; no much larger clone is a single base apart. The sample comes from a study of blood T cell repertoires in COVID-19 (dated by TCRdb to about 2020). Background for the entire study: The collaborator samples originated in the United States, Italy and Spain and spanned the acute and convalescent phases of COVID-19. HLA class I and class II types, where available, came from metadata supplied by the sample provider rather than from assay-based typing. The dataset comprised deeply sampled blood TCRbeta repertoires from subjects exposed to, actively infected with, or recovered from COVID-19. The prospective study material was composed of cDNA or gDNA derived from T cells, B-cell-depleted T cells, or PBMCs. The sample metadata nearly always contained a de-identified subject ID, COVID-19 status, age in years and sex. Samples were obtained from the ongoing ImmuneRACE study (first 160 participants) and from approximately 1,200 subjects provided by 6 global collaborators. The repertoires were made available in a free public database intended to serve as a resource for research on the immune response to SARS-CoV-2.

The study at large found these results: Clinical and demographic metadata were provided uncurated, with the amount varying by source and participant.

Trimmed from V: 5 bases; trimmed from J: 5 bases; junction bases lacking a gene match: 5. As encoded in the germline V gene, CDR1 is MDHEN while CDR2 is SYDVKM. The cysteine opens and the phenylalanine closes a CDR3 of 13 amino acids. Here the CDR3 DNA is all that survives: 39 bases in frame from base 1. One collaborating source in Seattle enrolled patients while the patients were actively infected and followed the patients over time throughout the course of disease. The collaborating institutions used their own protocols to collect whole blood in K2EDTA tubes. For TCRbeta analysis, collaborator samples were shipped as frozen whole blood, as isolated PBMCs, or as DNA extracted from either sample type. TCRbeta CDR3 regions were amplified from genomic DNA by means of the immunoSEQ Assay, a bias-controlled multiplex PCR. The paper's data handling went like this. The number of nucleated cells in each sample was estimated by amplification of reference gene primers within the assay. To quantify the absolute abundance of each unique TCRbeta CDR3 rearrangement, sequence reads were collapsed and filtered. For each sample, productive Simpson clonality was calculated by taking the square root of Simpson's diversity index across productive rearrangements. This is the immuneACCESS table as TCRdb keeps it, with only in-frame sequences that have V and J called. A part of the clones is gone; compared with another copy, unresolved V genes explain less than half, and the rest is unexplained. The V and J calls and clone size come from that table; D and trimming were worked out from the DNA. Within this sample are fewer than 200,000 clones, with approximately 86% of them counted one time only. The ten most abundant clones make up over 2% of the sample.

The clonotype comes from a woman older than 75 with COVID-19, enrolled during active disease. This receptor chain uses TRBV28 and TRBJ2-5, with 7 middle bases fitting TRBD1. Sequenced material: peripheral blood. The nucleotides are TGTGCCAGCAGTGACAGGGCCATGGAGACCCAGTACTTC. It codes for CASSDRAMETQYF.